The following is a TCR beta chain sequence with its context. The CDR3 is made up of 13 amino acids. In germline, CDR1 is SGDLS, CDR2 YYNGEE. Unmatched junction bases numbered 1, after V lost 5 bases and J lost 2 bases. The record originates from a study of blood T cell repertoires in COVID-19. The repertoire was sequenced with immunoSEQ multiplex PCR; TCRdb's copy has only in-frame clones and lacks some. Among approximately 290,000 clones, 85% to 90% were seen once, and the ten largest hold 3.5% to 5%. This TCR was sampled from a woman between 18 and 29 years old with acute COVID-19. J is TRBJ1-5 and V is TRBV9; 7 nucleotides agree with TRBD1. The sequencing sample was made of PBMCs or T cells enriched from blood (not recorded which). As DNA, the CDR3 is TGTGCCAGCAGTACAGGGGGCAATCAGCCCCAGCATTTT. It yields the protein CASSTGGNQPQHF.